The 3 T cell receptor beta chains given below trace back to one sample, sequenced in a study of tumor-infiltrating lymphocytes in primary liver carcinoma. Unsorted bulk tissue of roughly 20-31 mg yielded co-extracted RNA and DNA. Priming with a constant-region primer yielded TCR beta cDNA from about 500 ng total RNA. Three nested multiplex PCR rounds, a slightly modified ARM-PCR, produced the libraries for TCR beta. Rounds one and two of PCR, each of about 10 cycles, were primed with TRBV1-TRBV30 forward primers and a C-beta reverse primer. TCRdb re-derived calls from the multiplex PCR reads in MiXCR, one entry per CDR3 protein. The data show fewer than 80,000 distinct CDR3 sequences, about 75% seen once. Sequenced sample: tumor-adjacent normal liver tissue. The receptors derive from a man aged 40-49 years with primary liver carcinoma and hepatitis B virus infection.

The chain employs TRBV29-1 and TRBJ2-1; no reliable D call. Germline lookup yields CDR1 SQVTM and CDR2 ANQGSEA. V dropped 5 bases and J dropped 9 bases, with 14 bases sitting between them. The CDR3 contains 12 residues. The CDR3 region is CSVRTAMGEQFF. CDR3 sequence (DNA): TGCAGCGTTCGTACCGCTATGGGTGAGCAGTTCTTC.

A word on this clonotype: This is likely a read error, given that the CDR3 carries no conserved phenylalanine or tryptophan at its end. CDR3 protein: CASSPYTSERGIGELFL. CDR3 DNA sequence: TGCGCCAGCAGCCCTTATACTAGCGAAAGAGGGATCGGGGAGCTGTTTCTT. This chain connects TRBV4-1 to TRBJ2-2; TRBD2 agrees at 7 bases. The CDR3 has 17 amino acids. The J segment lost 7 bases and the V segment lost 4 bases, leaving 15 bases of the junction unmatched. Germline V lookup: CDR1 MGHRA, CDR2 YSYEKL.

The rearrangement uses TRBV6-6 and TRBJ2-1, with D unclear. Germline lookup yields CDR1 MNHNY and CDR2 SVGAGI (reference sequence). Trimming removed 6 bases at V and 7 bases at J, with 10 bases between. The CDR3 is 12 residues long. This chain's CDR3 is CASSLGSNEQFF. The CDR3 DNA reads TGTGCCAGCAGCCTGGGTAGTAATGAGCAGTTCTTC.